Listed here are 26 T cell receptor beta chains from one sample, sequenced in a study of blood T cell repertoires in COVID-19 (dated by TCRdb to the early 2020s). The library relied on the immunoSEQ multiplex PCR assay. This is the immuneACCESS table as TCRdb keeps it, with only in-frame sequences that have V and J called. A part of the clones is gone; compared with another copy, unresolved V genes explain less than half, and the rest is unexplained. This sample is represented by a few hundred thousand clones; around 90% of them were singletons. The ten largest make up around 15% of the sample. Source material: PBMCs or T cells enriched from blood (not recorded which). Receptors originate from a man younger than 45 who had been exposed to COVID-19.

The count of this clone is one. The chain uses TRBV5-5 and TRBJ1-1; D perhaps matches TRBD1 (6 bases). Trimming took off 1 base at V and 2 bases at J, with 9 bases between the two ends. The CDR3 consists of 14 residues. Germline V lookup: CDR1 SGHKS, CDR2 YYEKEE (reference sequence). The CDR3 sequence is CASSLSGTNTEAFF. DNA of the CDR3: TGTGCCAGCAGCTTGTCCGGGACAAACACTGAAGCTTTCTTT.

The chain's CDR3 is CAWSAGDRVSNEQFF. The CDR3 bases are TGTGCCTGGAGTGCGGGGGACAGGGTCAGCAATGAGCAGTTCTTC. The V call is TRBV30, the J call TRBJ2-1, with 9 bases identical to TRBD1. The CDR3 totals 15 residues. The V gene's germline CDR1 is GTSNPN and CDR2 SVGIG (reference sequence). V lost 1 base, J lost 6 bases, and 7 bases stayed unmatched. Full variable domain (missing parts from reference TRBV30 and TRBJ2-1): SQTIHQWPATLVQPVGSPLSLECTVEGTSNPNLYWYRQAAGRGLQLLFYSVGIGQISSEVPQNLSASRPQDRQFILSSKKLLLSDSGFYLCAWSAGDRVSNEQFFGPGTRLTVL.

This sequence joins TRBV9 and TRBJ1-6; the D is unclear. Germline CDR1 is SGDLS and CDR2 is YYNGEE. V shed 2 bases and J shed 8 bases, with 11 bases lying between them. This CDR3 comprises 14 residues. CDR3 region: CASSVRRGDSPLHF. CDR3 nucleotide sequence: TGTGCCAGCAGCGTCAGGCGGGGTGATTCACCCCTCCACTTT.

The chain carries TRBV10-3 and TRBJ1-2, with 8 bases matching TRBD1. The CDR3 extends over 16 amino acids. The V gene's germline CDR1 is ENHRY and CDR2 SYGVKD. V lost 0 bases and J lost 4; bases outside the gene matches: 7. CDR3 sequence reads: CAISESARGLFYGYTF. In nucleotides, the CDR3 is TGTGCCATCAGTGAGTCGGCCAGGGGGCTGTTCTATGGCTACACCTTC.

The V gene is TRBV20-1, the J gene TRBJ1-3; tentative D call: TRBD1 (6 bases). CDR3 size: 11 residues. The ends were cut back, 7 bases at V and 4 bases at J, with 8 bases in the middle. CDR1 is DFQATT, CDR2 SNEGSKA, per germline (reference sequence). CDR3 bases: TGCAGTGGGACAGAAGGAAACACCATATATTTT. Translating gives CSGTEGNTIYF.

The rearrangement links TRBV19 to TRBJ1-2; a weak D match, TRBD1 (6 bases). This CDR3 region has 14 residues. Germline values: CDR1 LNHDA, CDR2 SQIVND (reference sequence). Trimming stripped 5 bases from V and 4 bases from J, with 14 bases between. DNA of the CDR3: TGTGCCAGTAGTTTCCAGACAGGACTCTATGGCTACACCTTC. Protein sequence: CASSFQTGLYGYTF.

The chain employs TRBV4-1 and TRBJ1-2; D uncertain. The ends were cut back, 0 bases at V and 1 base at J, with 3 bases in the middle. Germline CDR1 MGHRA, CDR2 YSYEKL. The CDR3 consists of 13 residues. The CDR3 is CASSQDYNYGYTF. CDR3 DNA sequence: TGCGCCAGCAGCCAAGATTATAACTATGGCTACACCTTC.

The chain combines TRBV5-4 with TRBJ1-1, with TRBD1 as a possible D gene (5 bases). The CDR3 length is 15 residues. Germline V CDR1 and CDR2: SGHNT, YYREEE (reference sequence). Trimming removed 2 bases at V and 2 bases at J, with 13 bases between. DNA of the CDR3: TGTGCCAGCAGCTTATCAAGGGGCCTCAACACTGAAGCTTTCTTT. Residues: CASSLSRGLNTEAFF.

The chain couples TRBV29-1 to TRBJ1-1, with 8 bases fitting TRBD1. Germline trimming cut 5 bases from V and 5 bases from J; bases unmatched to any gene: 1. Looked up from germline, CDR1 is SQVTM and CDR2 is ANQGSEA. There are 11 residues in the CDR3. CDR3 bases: TGCAGCGTTCGACAGGGGACTGAAGCTTTCTTT. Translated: CSVRQGTEAFF. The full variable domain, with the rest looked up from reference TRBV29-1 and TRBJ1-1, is SAVISQKPSRDICQRGTSLTIQCQVDSQVTMMFWYRQQPGQSLTLIATANQGSEATYESGFVIDKFPISRPNLTFSTLTVSNMSPEDSSIYLCSVRQGTEAFFGQGTRLTVV.

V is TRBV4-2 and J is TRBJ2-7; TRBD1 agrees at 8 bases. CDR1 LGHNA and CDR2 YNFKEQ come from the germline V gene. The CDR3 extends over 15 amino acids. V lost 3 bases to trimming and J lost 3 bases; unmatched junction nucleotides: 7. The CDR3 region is CASSHPRTGNYEQYF. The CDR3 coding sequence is TGTGCCAGCAGCCACCCGAGGACAGGGAACTACGAGCAGTACTTC.

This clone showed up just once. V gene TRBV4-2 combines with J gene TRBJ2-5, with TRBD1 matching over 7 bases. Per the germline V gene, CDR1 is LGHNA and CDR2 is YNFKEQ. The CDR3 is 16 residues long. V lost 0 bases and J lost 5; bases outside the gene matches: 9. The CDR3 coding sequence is TGTGCCAGCAGCCAAGAAGGTAGGGGGCGGCGGGAGACCCAGTACTTC. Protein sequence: CASSQEGRGRRETQYF.

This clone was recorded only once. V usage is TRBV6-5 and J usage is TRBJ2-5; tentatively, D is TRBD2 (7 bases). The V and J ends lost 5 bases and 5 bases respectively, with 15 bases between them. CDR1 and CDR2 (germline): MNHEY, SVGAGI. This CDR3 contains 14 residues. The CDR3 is CASSTGGPVETQYF. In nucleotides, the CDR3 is TGTGCCAGCAGTACCGGGGGGCCCGTGGAGACCCAGTACTTC.

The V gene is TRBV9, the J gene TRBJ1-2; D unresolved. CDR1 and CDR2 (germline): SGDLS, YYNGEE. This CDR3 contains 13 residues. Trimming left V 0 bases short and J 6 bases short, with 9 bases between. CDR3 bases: TGTGCCAGCAGCGTAGGAAGTCAGGATGGCTACACCTTC. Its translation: CASSVGSQDGYTF.

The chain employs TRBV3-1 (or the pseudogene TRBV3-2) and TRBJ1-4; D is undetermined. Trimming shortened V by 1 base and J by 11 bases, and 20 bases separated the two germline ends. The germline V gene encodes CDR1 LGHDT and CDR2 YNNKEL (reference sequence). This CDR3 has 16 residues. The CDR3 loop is CASSQVNVGFSGKLFF. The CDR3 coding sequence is TGTGCCAGCAGCCAAGTCAACGTTGGATTTTCGGGGAAACTGTTTTTT.

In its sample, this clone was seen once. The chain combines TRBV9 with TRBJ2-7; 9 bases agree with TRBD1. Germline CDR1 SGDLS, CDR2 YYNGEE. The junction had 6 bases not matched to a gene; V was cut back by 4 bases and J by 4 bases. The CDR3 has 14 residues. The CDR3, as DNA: TGTGCCAGCAGCACCGGGACAGGGTTATACGAGCAGTACTTC. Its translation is CASSTGTGLYEQYF. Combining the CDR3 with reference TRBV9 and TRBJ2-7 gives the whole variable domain DSGVTQTPKHLITATGQRVTLRCSPRSGDLSVYWYQQSLDQGLQFLIQYYNGEERAKGNILERFSAQQFPDLHSELNLSSLELGDSALYFCASSTGTGLYEQYFGPGTRLTVT.

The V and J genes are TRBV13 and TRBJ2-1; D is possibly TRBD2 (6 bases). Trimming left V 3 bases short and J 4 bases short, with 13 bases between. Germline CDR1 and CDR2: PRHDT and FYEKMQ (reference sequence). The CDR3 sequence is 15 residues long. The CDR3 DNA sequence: TGTGCCAGCAGCTTTATCGCGGGACCATACAATGAGCAGTTCTTC. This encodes CASSFIAGPYNEQFF.

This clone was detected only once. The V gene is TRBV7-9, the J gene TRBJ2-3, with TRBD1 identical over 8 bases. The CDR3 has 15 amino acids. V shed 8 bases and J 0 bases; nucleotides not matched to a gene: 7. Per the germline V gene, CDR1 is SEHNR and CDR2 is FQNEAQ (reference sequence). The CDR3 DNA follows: TGTGCCAGCCTCCGCGACAGGGGAAGCACAGATACGCAGTATTTT. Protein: CASLRDRGSTDTQYF.

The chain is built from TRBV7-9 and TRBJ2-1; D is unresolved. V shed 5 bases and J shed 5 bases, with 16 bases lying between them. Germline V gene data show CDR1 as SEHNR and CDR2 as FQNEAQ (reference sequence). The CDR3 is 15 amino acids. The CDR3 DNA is TGTGCCAGCAGCAGCTACTCCGGCGGCCACAATGAGCAGTTCTTC. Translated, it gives CASSSYSGGHNEQFF.

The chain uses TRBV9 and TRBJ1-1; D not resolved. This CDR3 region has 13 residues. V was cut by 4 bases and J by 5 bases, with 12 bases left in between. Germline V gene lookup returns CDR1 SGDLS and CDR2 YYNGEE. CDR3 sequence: CASSSGPGTEAFF. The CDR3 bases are TGTGCCAGCAGCTCCGGGCCGGGGACTGAAGCTTTCTTT.

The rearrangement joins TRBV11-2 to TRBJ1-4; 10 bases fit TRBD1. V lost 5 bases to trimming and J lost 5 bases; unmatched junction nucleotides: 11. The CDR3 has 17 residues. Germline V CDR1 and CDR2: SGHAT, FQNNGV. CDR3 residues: CASSNPGQGRWNEKLFF. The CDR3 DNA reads TGTGCCAGCAGCAACCCGGGACAGGGGAGGTGGAATGAAAAACTGTTTTTT. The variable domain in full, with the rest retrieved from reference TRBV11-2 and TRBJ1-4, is EAGVAQSPRYKIIEKRQSVAFWCNPISGHATLYWYQQILGQGPKLLIQFQNNGVVDDSQLPKDRFSAERLKGVDSTLKIQPAKLEDSAVYLCASSNPGQGRWNEKLFFGSGTQLSVL.

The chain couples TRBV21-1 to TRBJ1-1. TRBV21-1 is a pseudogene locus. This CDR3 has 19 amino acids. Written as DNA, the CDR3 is TGTGCCAGCAGCAAAAGTGAGGAAGCTGCCACCCCGGGTAACACTGAAGCTTTCTTT. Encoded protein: CASSKSEEAATPGNTEAFF.

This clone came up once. The CDR3 coding sequence is TGCGCCAGCAGCCGATGGGGGCGCGGGAATTCACCCCTCCACTTT. This gives the protein CASSRWGRGNSPLHF. This sequence joins TRBV4-1 and TRBJ1-6; perhaps TRBD1 as D (6 bases). The V end lost 4 bases, the J end lost 7 bases, and 14 bases lay between the germline ends. From germline, CDR1 is MGHRA and CDR2 YSYEKL. The CDR3 contains 15 residues.

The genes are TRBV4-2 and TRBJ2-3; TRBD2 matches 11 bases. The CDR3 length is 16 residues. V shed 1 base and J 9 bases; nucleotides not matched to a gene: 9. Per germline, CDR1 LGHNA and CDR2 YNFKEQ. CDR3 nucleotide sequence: TGTGCCAGCAGCCAAGCGGATAGCGGGGGGGCGGAGACGCAGTATTTT. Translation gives CASSQADSGGAETQYF.

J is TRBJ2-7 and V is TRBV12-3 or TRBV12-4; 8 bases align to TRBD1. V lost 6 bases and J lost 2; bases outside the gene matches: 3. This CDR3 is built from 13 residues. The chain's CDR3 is CASRRDRTYEQYF. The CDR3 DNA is TGTGCCAGCAGAAGGGACAGGACCTACGAGCAGTACTTC.

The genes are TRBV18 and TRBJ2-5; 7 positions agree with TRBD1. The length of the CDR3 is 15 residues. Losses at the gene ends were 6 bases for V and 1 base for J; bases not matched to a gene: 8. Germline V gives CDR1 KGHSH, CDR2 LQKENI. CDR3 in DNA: TGTGCCAGCTCCCCCGAAACAGGGGCCCAAGAGACCCAGTACTTC. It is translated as CASSPETGAQETQYF. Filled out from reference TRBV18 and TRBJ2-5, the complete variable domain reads NAGVMQNPRHLVRRRGQEARLRCSPMKGHSHVYWYRQLPEEGLKFMVYLQKENIIDESGMPKERFSAEFPKEGPSILRIQQVVRGDSAAYFCASSPETGAQETQYFGPGTRLLVL.

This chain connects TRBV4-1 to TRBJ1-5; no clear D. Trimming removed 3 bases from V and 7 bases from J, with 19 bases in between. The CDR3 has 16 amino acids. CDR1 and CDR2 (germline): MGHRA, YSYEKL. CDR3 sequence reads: CASSHTMTRAPQPQHF. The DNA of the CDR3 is TGCGCCAGCAGCCACACCATGACGAGGGCACCCCAGCCCCAGCATTTT.